This T cell receptor (beta chain) was sequenced in a study of T cell changes during pregnancy in multiple sclerosis. CDR3 size: 15 residues. Clones were read by immunoSEQ multiplex PCR, and TCRdb kept only the in-frame ones, dropping some. Seen here are tens of thousands of clones, 80% to 95% observed once, and the top ten hold around 0.66%. This clonotype was sampled from a female donor with multiple sclerosis, enrolled in a pregnancy study. The rearrangement links TRBV21-1 to TRBJ1-5; the D segment call TRBD1 is taken from the table without a DNA check. TRBV21-1 corresponds to a pseudogene. The sample consisted of CD4+ T cells from peripheral blood mononuclear cells, taken after pregnancy. CDR3: CASRKGKRRNQPQHF. In DNA form, the CDR3 reads TGTGCCAGCAGAAAGGGGAAGAGGCGCAATCAGCCCCAGCATTTT.